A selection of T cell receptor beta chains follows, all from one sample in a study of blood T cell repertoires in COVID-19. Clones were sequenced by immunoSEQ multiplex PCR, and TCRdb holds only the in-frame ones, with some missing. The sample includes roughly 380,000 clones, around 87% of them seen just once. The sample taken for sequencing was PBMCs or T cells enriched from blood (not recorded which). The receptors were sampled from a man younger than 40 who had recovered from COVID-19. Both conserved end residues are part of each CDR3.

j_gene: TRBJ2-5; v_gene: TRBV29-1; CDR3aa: CSADPPGGIGETQYF
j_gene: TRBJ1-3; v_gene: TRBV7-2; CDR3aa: CASSRQESGNTIYF
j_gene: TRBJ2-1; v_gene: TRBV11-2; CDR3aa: CASSSGQHNEQFF
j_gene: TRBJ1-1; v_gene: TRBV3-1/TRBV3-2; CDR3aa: CASSQVEGNTEAFF
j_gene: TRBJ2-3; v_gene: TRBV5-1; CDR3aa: CASSLAGGRGTDTQYF
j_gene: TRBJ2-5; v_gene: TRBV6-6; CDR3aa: CASSYSEGGGETQYF
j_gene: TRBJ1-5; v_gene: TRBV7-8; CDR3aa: CASSPSMYRDQPQHF
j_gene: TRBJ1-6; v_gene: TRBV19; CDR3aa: CASSQGYNSPLHF
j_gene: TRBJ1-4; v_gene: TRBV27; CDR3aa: CASSLAGINEKLFF
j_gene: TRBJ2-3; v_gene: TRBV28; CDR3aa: CASSSSPGGAGGDTQYF
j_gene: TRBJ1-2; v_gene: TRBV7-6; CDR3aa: CASSLDSGEHYGYTF
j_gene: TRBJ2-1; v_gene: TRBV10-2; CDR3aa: CASREDRGSYNEQFF
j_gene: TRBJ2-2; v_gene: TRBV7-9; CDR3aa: CASSPGVVGELFF
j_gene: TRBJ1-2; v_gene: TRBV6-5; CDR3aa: CARRTDQPNYGYTF
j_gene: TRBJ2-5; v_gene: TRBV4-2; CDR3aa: CASSQGQGKETQYF
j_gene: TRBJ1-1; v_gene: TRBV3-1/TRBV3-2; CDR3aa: CASSQGGGGTEAFF
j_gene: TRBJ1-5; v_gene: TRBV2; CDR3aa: CASSLYGNQPQHF
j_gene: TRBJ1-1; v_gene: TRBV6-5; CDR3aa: CASTTTGLNTEAFF
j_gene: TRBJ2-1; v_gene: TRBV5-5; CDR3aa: CASSLAQTGGFNEQFF
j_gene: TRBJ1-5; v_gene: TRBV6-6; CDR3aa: CASRLGTNQPQHF
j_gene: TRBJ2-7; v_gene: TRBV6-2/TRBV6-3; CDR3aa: CASSKSPGRSYEQYF
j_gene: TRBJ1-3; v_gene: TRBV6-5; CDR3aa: CASGDRGSGNTIYF
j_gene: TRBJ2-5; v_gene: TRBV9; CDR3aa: CASSRIQGHQETQYF
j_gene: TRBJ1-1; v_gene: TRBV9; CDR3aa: CASSATANTEAFF
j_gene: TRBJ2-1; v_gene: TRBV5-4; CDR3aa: CASSPGAGAGNEQFF
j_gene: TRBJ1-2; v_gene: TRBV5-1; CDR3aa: CASSPGGRNYGYTF
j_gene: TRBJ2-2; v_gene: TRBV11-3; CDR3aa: CASSFVVGGENTGELFF
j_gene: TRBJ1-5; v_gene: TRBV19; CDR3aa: CASSGQSNQPQHF
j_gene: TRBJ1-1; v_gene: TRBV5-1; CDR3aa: CASRQGARTEAFF
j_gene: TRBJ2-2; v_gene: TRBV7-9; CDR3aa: CASSLYTGELFF
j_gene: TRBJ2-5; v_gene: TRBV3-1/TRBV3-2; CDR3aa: CASSHPKGPTGTRETQYF
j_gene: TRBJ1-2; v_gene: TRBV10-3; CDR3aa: CAISDVNRVAYGYTF
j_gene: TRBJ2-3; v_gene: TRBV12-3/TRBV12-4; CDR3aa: CASSSTSTDTQYF
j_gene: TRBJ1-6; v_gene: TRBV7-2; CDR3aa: CASSLVTGVSSPLHF
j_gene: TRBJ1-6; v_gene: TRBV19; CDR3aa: CASSIAGLDNSPLHF
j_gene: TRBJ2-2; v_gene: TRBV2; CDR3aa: CASSADRAETGELFF
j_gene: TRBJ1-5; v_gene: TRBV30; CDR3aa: CAWTLPGTANQPQHF
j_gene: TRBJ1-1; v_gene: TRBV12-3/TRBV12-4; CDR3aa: CASSLAGVTEAFF
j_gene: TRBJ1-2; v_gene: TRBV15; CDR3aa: CATSRSNDRASLSGYTF
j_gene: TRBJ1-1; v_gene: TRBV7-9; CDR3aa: CASSHREKNTEAFF
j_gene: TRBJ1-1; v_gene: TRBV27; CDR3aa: CASSLMGDNEAFF
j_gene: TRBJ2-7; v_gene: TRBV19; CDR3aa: CASSSTGYEQYF
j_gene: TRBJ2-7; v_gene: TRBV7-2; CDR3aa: CASSLGGVALEQYF
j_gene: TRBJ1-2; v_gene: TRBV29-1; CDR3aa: CSVKTGQGSGGYTF
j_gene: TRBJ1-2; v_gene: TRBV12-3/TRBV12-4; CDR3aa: CASRPGEGGYTF
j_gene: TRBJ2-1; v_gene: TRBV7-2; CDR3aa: CASSLEVGGAYNEQFF
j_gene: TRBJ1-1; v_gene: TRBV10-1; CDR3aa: CASSGGRQGATEAFF
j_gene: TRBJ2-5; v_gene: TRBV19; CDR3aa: CASSITGLGETQYF
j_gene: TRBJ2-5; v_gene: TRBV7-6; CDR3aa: CASSSSDSLQETQYF
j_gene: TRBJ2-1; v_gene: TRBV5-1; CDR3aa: CASSRGGPNEQFF
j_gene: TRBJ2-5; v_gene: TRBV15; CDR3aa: CATSRDFTNQETQYF
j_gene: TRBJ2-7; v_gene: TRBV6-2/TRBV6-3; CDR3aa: CASSGPGSSYEQYF
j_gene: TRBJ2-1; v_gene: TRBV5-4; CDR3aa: CASSLGGDSSYNEQFF
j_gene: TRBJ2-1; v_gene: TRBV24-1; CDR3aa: CATSDSGLAGGNEQFF
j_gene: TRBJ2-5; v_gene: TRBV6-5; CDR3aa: CASSYSTSGAQETQYF